This is a list of T cell receptor beta chains from one sample in a study of STAT5B mutations in CD4+ large granular lymphocyte leukemia. TCRdb's table, derived via immunoSEQ multiplex PCR, lists solely in-frame clones and lacks some. The sample consists of approximately 28,000 clones, about 88% of them appearing once. The specimen was CD4+ T cells from blood buffy coats. These receptors all stem from a human donor in good health. The CDR3 runs from the conserved cysteine through the conserved F or W. The order of the fields is J gene, CDR3 length, V gene, CDR3 protein.

TRBJ1-4	14	TRBV2	CASSERRTDEKLFF
TRBJ2-7	12	TRBV11-1	CASSPMSYEQYF
TRBJ1-2	13	TRBV10-2	CASSGQGYYGYTF
TRBJ1-3	15	TRBV7-2	CASSGLTGEGNTIYF
TRBJ2-6	14	TRBV6-5	CASSSPQGSYVLTF
TRBJ2-2	13	TRBV7-9	CASSLVSVGELFF
TRBJ1-1	13	TRBV6-5	CASSTDLGTEAFF
TRBJ2-3	14	TRBV28	CASSLGSFTDTQYF
TRBJ2-1	15	TRBV30	CAWSVGAQGGDEQFF
TRBJ1-5	14	TRBV30	CAWRDGGKGQPQHF
TRBJ2-1	14	TRBV28	CASIHGGEHNEQFF
TRBJ2-3	16	TRBV4-1	CASSQRAGGNTDTQYF
TRBJ2-3	12	TRBV27	CATKSGSGTQYF
TRBJ2-3	16	TRBV11-2	CASTQAGGPGTDTQYF
TRBJ2-2	16	TRBV5-1	CASSLFQGANTGELFF
TRBJ1-1	12	TRBV29-1	CSVKDQGAEAFF
TRBJ2-1	16	TRBV15	CATSRDLAGAYNEQFF
TRBJ2-5	13	TRBV5-1	CASSVTAQETQYF
TRBJ1-5	15	TRBV6-5	CASSSGSARRQPQHF
TRBJ2-3	14	TRBV21-1	CASSNWGHTDTQYF
TRBJ2-3	15	TRBV19	CASSIAGGTTDTQYF
TRBJ2-7	15	TRBV6-5	CASSRGLGAGYEQYF
TRBJ2-5	16	TRBV19	CASSFGTGGRGETQYF
TRBJ1-1	14	TRBV28	CASSPPGRYTEAFF
TRBJ2-5	12	TRBV28	CASGTRGETQYF
TRBJ2-1	15	TRBV5-6	CASSLERGSYNEQFF
TRBJ2-7	15	TRBV4-2	CASSQDRDPGWEQYF
TRBJ1-1	14	TRBV5-4	CASSLGPTNTEAFF
TRBJ2-5	15	TRBV30	CAWSVGLAGEGTQYF
TRBJ2-3	13	TRBV18	CASSPSGSDTQYF
TRBJ1-1	14	TRBV27	CASSFTGLNTEAFF
TRBJ2-7	15	TRBV19	CASSIRASGSHEQYF
TRBJ1-1	16	TRBV6-1	CASSEGAGAAAARAFF
TRBJ2-5	13	TRBV7-2	CASSLMAVETQYF
TRBJ2-7	15	TRBV18	CASSAPGGAFYEQYF
TRBJ1-1	14	TRBV29-1	CSVHLWTGNTEAFF
TRBJ2-1	11	TRBV6-5	CASSYLGGIFF
TRBJ2-7	15	TRBV6-5	CASSYSKDRDHEQYF
TRBJ2-7	14	TRBV7-9	CASSLSGRVSEQYF
TRBJ2-2	16	TRBV7-6	CASSLKPSVNTGELFF
TRBJ2-4	16	TRBV19	CASSFTGGVAKNIQYF
TRBJ1-6	15	TRBV2	CASNLQGLLNSPLHF
TRBJ2-1	14	TRBV28	CASSLLTEDNEQFF
TRBJ2-1	16	TRBV5-6	CASSALAGWGDNEQFF
TRBJ1-2	15	TRBV19	CASSDPGTGMKGYTF
TRBJ2-1	14	TRBV14	CASSPRLQGSVKFF
TRBJ1-5	15	TRBV4-1	CASSPPGTGPQPQHF
TRBJ1-3	15	TRBV5-1	CASSPGRSSGNTIYF
TRBJ1-2	15	TRBV19	CASSGQGTGTYGYTF
TRBJ1-4	13	TRBV7-8	CASSSEGFEKLFF
TRBJ2-1	14	TRBV28	CASNVGQGYNEQFF
TRBJ1-6	16	TRBV5-1	CASSLAGAQHNSPLHF
TRBJ1-5	13	TRBV10-3	CAISWGGDQPQHF